Presented here are 2 T cell receptor beta chains from one specimen sequenced in a study of T-cell reconstitution after alpha-beta-depleted transplantation in children. Construction of the TCRbeta library involved unique molecular identifiers. Each CDR3 protein gets one entry after TCRdb re-called the PCR reads with MiXCR. The data contain approximately 82,000 distinct CDR3 sequences, approximately 18% of them singletons. The sequences come from PBMCs, mostly from graft donor cells, collected 360 days after TCRalphabeta/CD19-depleted stem cell transplant. The receptor set was obtained from a male patient between 2 and 15 years old who had a stem cell transplant for acute lymphoblastic leukemia, so the T cells may come from the graft donor.

The sample holds many counts of this clonotype. V is TRBV5-3 and J is TRBJ2-1; 9 positions agree with TRBD2. TRBV5-3 is an open reading frame whose function is uncertain. V gave up 2 bases and J gave up 0 bases; unmatched junction bases: 3. The CDR3 length is 16 residues. This CDR3 is CARSFSGSPSYNEQFF. The DNA of the CDR3 is TGTGCCAGAAGCTTTAGCGGGAGTCCCTCCTACAATGAGCAGTTCTTC.

The chain combines TRBV7-8 with TRBJ2-7, with TRBD2 matching over 7 bases. The germline gives CDR1 SGHVS, CDR2 FQNEAQ. The CDR3 loop spans 13 amino acids. V shed 3 bases, J shed 7 bases, and the junction held 6 bases outside the gene matches. The DNA of the CDR3 is TGTGCCAGCAGCTTGGGGCGGGGAGGGGAGCAGTACTTC. It translates to CASSLGRGGEQYF.